A single sample is the source of the 21 T cell receptor beta chains below, sequenced in a study of metastatic and nonmetastatic thyroid tumors (dated by TCRdb to the early 2020s). The library came from PCR. The reads were generated on an Illumina HiSeq 4000. The public reads were run again by TCRdb, first through fastp at Q25 and then through MiXCR, and only productive beta chains were kept. For this sample there are 25,000 to 35,000 clones; 20% to 25% appear just once. About 10% of the sample is in the top ten clones. No patient had received any treatment before thyroid surgery. The sequenced sample was blood. The receptors here all came from a female donor with papillary thyroid cancer or a benign thyroid nodule (not recorded which). Some clones in this sample may be carry-over from other donors' samples.

The chain combines TRBV7-3 with TRBJ2-7, with D possibly matching TRBD1 (6 bases). CDR1 and CDR2 from the germline V gene are SGHTA and FQGTGA. V lost 3 bases and J 7 bases, leaving 13 bases between the germline ends. This CDR3 has 13 residues. CDR3 protein: CASSLIRGGEQYF. The CDR3 bases are TGTGCCAGCAGCTTGATCAGGGGTGGAGAGCAGTACTTC.

The chain couples TRBV12-3 or TRBV12-4 to TRBJ1-4; 8 nucleotides line up with TRBD1. There are 14 residues in the CDR3. V was clipped by 6 bases and J by 8 bases; unmatched bases: 8. CDR3 in DNA: TGTGCCAGCAGCCCCAGACAGGGGACCGAAAAACTGTTTTTT. Translation gives CASSPRQGTEKLFF.

This clone was observed many times. This may be a read error, as it is one base from a much larger clone. Other DNA sequences in the sample encode the same CDR3. The CDR3 sequence is CASSPRGLALFSVYF. The CDR3 region has the DNA TGTGCCAGCAGTCCCCGGGGGCTCGCGCTTTTTAGTGTGTACTTC. The gene calls are TRBV28 and TRBJ2-7, with D perhaps assigned TRBD1 or TRBD2 (6 bases each). The CDR3 spans 15 residues. Germline lookup yields CDR1 MDHEN and CDR2 SYDVKM. V dropped 5 bases and J dropped 12 bases, with 26 bases sitting between them.

This clone showed up many times. V gene TRBV6-5 combines with J gene TRBJ2-7, with D perhaps TRBD1 (6 bases). This CDR3 spans 14 amino acids. The germline gives CDR1 MNHEY, CDR2 SVGAGI. Trimming cost V 0 bases and J 7 bases, with 13 bases left between them. CDR3 coding DNA: TGTGCCAGCAGTTACTCTAGGGGGATGAGTGAGCAGTACTTC. Translating it yields CASSYSRGMSEQYF.

This clone has ten or more counts. The chain joins TRBV5-1 to TRBJ1-2; 9 nucleotides agree with TRBD1. J gave up 6 bases and V 4 bases, and 7 bases lay outside the gene matches. This CDR3 comprises 14 residues. Per the germline V gene, CDR1 is SGHRS and CDR2 is YFSETQ. The CDR3 protein is CASSGGQGSDGYTF. As DNA, the CDR3 is TGCGCCAGCAGCGGGGGACAGGGTTCCGATGGCTACACCTTC. Looking up the rest from reference TRBV5-1 and TRBJ1-2 gives the full variable domain: KAGVTQTPRYLIKTRGQQVTLSCSPISGHRSVSWYQQTPGQGLQFLFEYFSETQRNKGNFPGRFSGRQFSNSRSEMNVSTLELGDSALYLCASSGGQGSDGYTFGSGTRLTVV.

The chain has TRBV6-5 and TRBJ1-1; 8 nucleotides line up with TRBD1. This CDR3 comprises 17 residues. J was trimmed by 5 bases and V by 0 bases; bases with no gene match: 11. Germline V lookup: CDR1 MNHEY, CDR2 SVGAGI. The CDR3 here is CASSYSLRQGRTTEAFF. CDR3 DNA sequence: TGTGCCAGCAGTTACTCTCTAAGACAGGGGAGGACGACTGAAGCTTTCTTT.

This chain joins TRBV6-5 and TRBJ1-1; D unclear. The CDR3 has 11 amino acids. V gave up 2 bases and J gave up 10 bases, with 8 bases separating them. Germline CDR1 and CDR2: MNHEY and SVGAGI. The CDR3 region is CASSYVRGAFF. DNA for the CDR3: TGTGCCAGCAGTTACGTCCGGGGAGCTTTCTTT.

At least ten counts were recorded for this clone. The chain employs TRBV5-6 and TRBJ1-1, with D maybe TRBD1 (6 bases). Germline loops: CDR1 SGHDT, CDR2 YYEEEE. This CDR3 has 15 residues. V lost 4 bases, J lost 1 base, and 14 bases lay in between. The CDR3: CASSLSGGANTEAFF. The CDR3 nucleotides are TGTGCCAGCAGCCTCTCTGGGGGGGCGAACACTGAAGCTTTCTTT. Together with reference TRBV5-6 and TRBJ1-1, the CDR3 gives the full variable domain: DAGVTQSPTHLIKTRGQQVTLRCSPKSGHDTVSWYQQALGQGPQFIFQYYEEEERQRGNFPDRFSGHQFPNYSSELNVNALLLGDSALYLCASSLSGGANTEAFFGQGTRLTVV.

In this sample, this clone turned up many times. This chain uses TRBV4-2 with TRBJ1-2; D gene ambiguous. The V and J ends lost 1 base and 5 bases respectively, with 5 bases between them. The CDR3 contains 12 residues. The germline V gene has CDR1 LGHNA and CDR2 YNFKEQ. For the CDR3, the DNA is TGTGCCAGCAGCCAAGGGAATTATGGCTACACCTTC. Its translation is CASSQGNYGYTF.

On this clone itself: One junction end disagrees with the germline gene, perhaps due to a read error. This chain connects TRBV28 to TRBJ2-7; 10 bases are shared with TRBD1. This CDR3 comprises 14 residues. Germline V gene data show CDR1 as MDHEN and CDR2 as SYDVKM. This CDR3 is CAISFGQGGADQYF. The CDR3 DNA is TGTGCCATCAGTTTCGGACAGGGGGGGGCCGATCAGTACTTC.

This clone has a count of ten or more. In the same sample, other DNA sequences code for this CDR3. The rearrangement uses TRBV6-1 and TRBJ1-2; D is perhaps TRBD1 (5 bases). The CDR3 runs 13 residues. Trimming removed 5 bases at V and 4 bases at J, with 11 bases between. Germline V CDR1 and CDR2: MNHNS, SASEGT. CDR3 sequence reads: CASSKGRLYGYTF. As DNA, the CDR3 is TGTGCCAGCAGTAAGGGACGGCTCTATGGCTACACCTTC.

As for this clone: The conserved final phenylalanine or tryptophan is absent from the CDR3, which likely points to a read error. V and J are TRBV6-1 and TRBJ2-4; D unclear. Germline-derived CDR1 and CDR2 are MNHNS and SASEGT. V lost 7 bases to trimming and J lost 2 bases, with 18 bases between them. This CDR3 is built from 16 residues. In DNA, the CDR3 is TGTGCCAGCATATCAGCGAGTTTCCTACCCAAAAACATTCAGTACTTG. This gives the protein CASISASFLPKNIQYL.

Here the CDR3 reads CASSPRDVAYEQYF. CDR3 DNA sequence: TGTGCCAGCAGCCCCAGGGACGTAGCCTACGAGCAGTACTTC. The chain links TRBV7-2 to TRBJ2-7; either TRBD1 or TRBD2 may supply D (5 bases each). The V gene's germline CDR1 is SGHTA and CDR2 FQGNSA. V dropped 5 bases and J dropped 2 bases, with 13 bases sitting between them. CDR3 length: 14 amino acids.

This clone was seen repeatedly, ten times or more. It may be a read error: a sequence one base away is much more abundant. The V gene is TRBV5-1, the J gene TRBJ1-4; D call uncertain. The CDR3 runs 16 residues. Germline assignment: CDR1 SGHRS and CDR2 YFSETQ. The CDR3, as DNA: TGCGCCAGCAGCTTGGAGGGTGGAGTCGGATTTGAAAAACCGTTTTTT. Protein sequence: CASSLEGGVGFEKPFF.

Details on this clone: Mismatch with germline at one junction end may stem from a read error. The V and J genes are TRBV28 and TRBJ2-5, with D possibly matching TRBD1 (5 bases). This CDR3 region has 15 residues. Germline lookup yields CDR1 MDHEN and CDR2 SYDVKM. The CDR3 sequence is CASSSGGAVKETQHF. Written as DNA, the CDR3 is TGTGCCAGCAGTTCCGGTGGGGCGGTCAAAGAGACCCAGCACTTC.

This clone was recorded a few times. The V call is TRBV6-1, the J call TRBJ1-1, with TRBD1 as a possible D gene (5 bases). Deletions cut 5 bases from V and 0 bases from J, with 16 bases between. The CDR3 is 16 amino acids. Germline V gives CDR1 MNHNS, CDR2 SASEGT. Here the CDR3 DNA reads TGTGCCAGCAGTCGAACGGGGGTTTTCATGAACACTGAAGCTTTCTTT. Its protein product is CASSRTGVFMNTEAFF.

This clone has ten or more counts. The chain links TRBV10-3 to TRBJ2-7; TRBD1 matches at 10 bases. The CDR3 covers 14 residues. The V gene's germline CDR1 is ENHRY and CDR2 SYGVKD. The V gene end was trimmed by 6 bases and the J gene end by 2 bases; junction bases not matched to a gene: 4. The CDR3 reads CAIRSGTGAYEQYF. DNA of the CDR3: TGTGCCATCAGATCCGGGACAGGGGCCTACGAGCAGTACTTC.

The sample holds many counts of this clone. The chain links TRBV5-8 to TRBJ1-2; D might be TRBD1 (5 bases). The CDR3 consists of 13 residues. Trimming left V 4 bases short and J 8 bases short, with 15 bases between. Germline V lookup: CDR1 SGHTS, CDR2 YDEGEE. The CDR3 DNA sequence: TGTGCCAGCAGCGCCGGGACGGTTGGGGGCTACACCTTC. Protein sequence: CASSAGTVGGYTF.

In its sample, this clone was seen a few times. V gene TRBV5-1 combines with J gene TRBJ2-1; TRBD2 matches 13 bases. The ends lost 5 bases at V and 5 bases at J; junction bases unmatched: 7. Germline lookup yields CDR1 SGHRS and CDR2 YFSETQ. The CDR3 is 16 residues long. The CDR3 is CASRRTSGSRNNEQFF. The CDR3 region has the DNA TGCGCCAGCAGAAGGACTAGCGGGAGCCGCAACAATGAGCAGTTCTTC.

This clone came up many times. The chain combines TRBV3-1 with TRBJ2-5, with unresolved D. The CDR3 contains 14 residues. Germline V gene lookup returns CDR1 LGHDT and CDR2 YNNKEL (reference sequence). V shed 4 bases and J shed 2 bases, with 11 bases lying between them. CDR3 bases: TGTGCCAGCAGCCCAAGGGCCCCGCAAGAGACCCAGTACTTC. It specifies CASSPRAPQETQYF.

The chain has TRBV28 and TRBJ2-7; 7 bases map to TRBD2. The CDR3 runs 12 residues. CDR1 MDHEN and CDR2 SYDVKM come from the germline V gene. CDR3 DNA: TGTGAAGTGGGGGGGAACTCCTACGAGCAGTACTTC. Its protein product is CEVGGNSYEQYF.